This TCR beta chain was recorded in a study of OX40 agonist ivuxolimab in advanced cancers. The overall study: Patient treatment consisted of intravenous ivuxolimab administration every 2 weeks at 0.01 to 10 mg/kg.

Some clones are missing from TCRdb's copy, which holds only in-frame ones; the method was immunoSEQ multiplex PCR. Of almost 50,000 clones listed, 80% to 85% are singletons. CDR3 length equals 15 residues. CDR1 and CDR2 from the germline V gene are MNHEY and SMNVEV (reference sequence). V lost 6 bases and J lost 5, with 20 bases in between. Patients who had autoimmune disease history or got systemic immunosuppression were left out. Comments on this clone: Its antigen is unidentified.

Study-level results: Some of the lowest clonal expansion was seen in partial responders at 0.1-3.0 mg/kg. Clonal expansion by week 6 occurred in CD4+ and CD8+ blood T cells (at 0.1 to 3.0 mg/kg).

The rearrangement uses TRBV27 and TRBJ2-7; tentative D call: TRBD2 (5 bases). The receptor's source is an adult with an advanced solid tumor such as melanoma, head and neck, liver or kidney cancer. The specimen was CD4+ or CD8+ T cells sorted from blood, collected in a trial of the OX40 agonist ivuxolimab. The CDR3 region is CASRQLPGVQDEQYF. CDR3 coding DNA: TGTGCCAGCAGGCAACTTCCCGGGGTGCAGGACGAGCAGTACTTC.